The clone carrying this T cell receptor beta chain is medium-sized by share. Its matching antigen is unknown. This entry belongs to a study of T cell repertoires and leukemia-associated antigens. One entry per CDR3 protein results from TCRdb running MiXCR on the 5' RACE reads. The sample yields about 11,000 distinct CDR3 sequences, approximately 42% seen once. The germline V gene has CDR1 LGHDT and CDR2 YNNKEL (reference sequence). V was trimmed by 3 bases and J by 5 bases, leaving 10 bases between them. The CDR3 has 13 amino acids. The clonotype was recovered from a female donor in good health. The chain links TRBV3-1 to TRBJ1-1; D remains ambiguous. Source material: CD3+ T cells sorted from blood and cultured. This CDR3 reads CASSQILRTEAFF. CDR3 DNA sequence: TGTGCCAGCAGCCAGATCCTTCGGACTGAAGCTTTCTTT. The complete variable domain, with remaining parts taken from reference TRBV3-1 and TRBJ1-1, reads DTAVSQTPKYLVTQMGNDKSIKCEQNLGHDTMYWYKQDSKKFLKIMFSYNNKELIINETVPNRFSPKSPDKAHLNLHINSLELGDSAVYFCASSQILRTEAFFGQGTRLTVV.